The rows below give T cell receptor beta chains drawn from one sample of a study of blood T cell repertoires in COVID-19. Method: immunoSEQ multiplex PCR; TCRdb's copy keeps in-frame clones and lacks some. The data show 200,000 to 300,000 clones, around four fifths seen once. The specimen was peripheral blood. The receptors derive from a man aged 55 to 70 with acute or convalescent COVID-19. The CDR3 runs from the conserved cysteine through the conserved F or W. The order of the fields is V gene, clone size, D gene, J gene, CDR3 DNA, CDR3 protein. The D gene is left open where the match is weak. The listing skips clone size in some rows; elsewhere it reads once, few, many or a size class.

v_gene: TRBV7-8
abundance: few
d_gene: TRBD1
j_gene: TRBJ2-2
CDR3nt: TGTGCCAGCAGCTTAAGGGGGCAATGGGCCGGGGAGCTGTTTTTT
CDR3aa: CASSLRGQWAGELFF

v_gene: TRBV12-3/TRBV12-4
abundance: .
d_gene: .
j_gene: TRBJ2-1
CDR3nt: TGTGCCAGCACTAAGACGGGGGGCCATGAGCAGTTCTTC
CDR3aa: CASTKTGGHEQFF

v_gene: TRBV7-9
abundance: .
d_gene: .
j_gene: TRBJ1-6
CDR3nt: TGTGCCAGCAGCCGACAGAATTCACCCCTCCACTTT
CDR3aa: CASSRQNSPLHF

v_gene: TRBV18
abundance: few
d_gene: .
j_gene: TRBJ2-7
CDR3nt: TGTGCCAGCTCACGGTTAACGAGAGCCAACTACGAGCAGTACTTC
CDR3aa: CASSRLTRANYEQYF

v_gene: TRBV7-3
abundance: .
d_gene: .
j_gene: TRBJ1-6
CDR3nt: TGTGCCAGCAGCTTCCAAGCTAATTCACCCCTCCACTTT
CDR3aa: CASSFQANSPLHF

v_gene: TRBV6-6
abundance: .
d_gene: .
j_gene: TRBJ1-5
CDR3nt: TGTGCCAGCAGTTACTCGAACCACCAGAATCAGCCCCAGCATTTT
CDR3aa: CASSYSNHQNQPQHF

v_gene: TRBV7-2
abundance: .
d_gene: TRBD1
j_gene: TRBJ2-4
CDR3nt: TGTGCCAGCAGCCTCTCGGGACAGGGGATTCAGTACTTC
CDR3aa: CASSLSGQGIQYF

v_gene: TRBV28
abundance: .
d_gene: .
j_gene: TRBJ2-7
CDR3nt: TGTGCCAGCAGTTTAGGACACTTTACCTACGAGCAGTACTTC
CDR3aa: CASSLGHFTYEQYF

v_gene: TRBV28
abundance: .
d_gene: .
j_gene: TRBJ2-1
CDR3nt: TGTGCCAGCAGTTTGCAGCTGCCCAAAACAGAGTTCTTC
CDR3aa: CASSLQLPKTEFF

v_gene: TRBV6-4
abundance: .
d_gene: TRBD2
j_gene: TRBJ2-1
CDR3nt: TGTGCCAGCAGTAAGAGGGAGGGCCTGGGTAAGCCGTTCTTC
CDR3aa: CASSKREGLGKPFF

v_gene: TRBV4-1
abundance: once
d_gene: .
j_gene: TRBJ2-5
CDR3nt: TGCGCCAGCAGCCCTCGGGTAGCCTTGCAAGAGACCCAGTACTTC
CDR3aa: CASSPRVALQETQYF

v_gene: TRBV19
abundance: .
d_gene: .
j_gene: TRBJ1-5
CDR3nt: TGTGCCAGTAGTGCGTTAACAGGGTTTAGCAATCAGCCCCAGCATTTT
CDR3aa: CASSALTGFSNQPQHF

v_gene: TRBV5-5
abundance: .
d_gene: TRBD1
j_gene: TRBJ1-2
CDR3nt: TGTGCCAGCAGCTGGGACAGTGCCTATGGCTACACCTTC
CDR3aa: CASSWDSAYGYTF

v_gene: TRBV4-2
abundance: .
d_gene: .
j_gene: TRBJ1-1
CDR3nt: TGTGCCAGCAGCCAGATGGGAGGGGGCACTGAAGCTTTCTTT
CDR3aa: CASSQMGGGTEAFF

v_gene: TRBV10-2
abundance: .
d_gene: TRBD2
j_gene: TRBJ2-1
CDR3nt: TGCGCCAGCAGTGAGGGCGGGGGGGCCTACAATGAGCAGTTCTTC
CDR3aa: CASSEGGGAYNEQFF

v_gene: TRBV4-1
abundance: .
d_gene: TRBD2
j_gene: TRBJ2-5
CDR3nt: TGCGCCAGCAGCCCGTTAACGGGAGGGCCTCTCGGTTCGGTTGAGCAGTACTTC
CDR3aa: CASSPLTGGPLGSVEQYF

v_gene: TRBV6-2/TRBV6-3
abundance: .
d_gene: .
j_gene: TRBJ1-1
CDR3nt: TGTGCCAGCAGCAATTCGGCTGAAGCTTTCTTT
CDR3aa: CASSNSAEAFF

v_gene: TRBV10-3
abundance: .
d_gene: TRBD1
j_gene: TRBJ2-2
CDR3nt: TGTGCCACGGCGGGGACAGGGGGGAACACCGGGGAGCTGTTTTTT
CDR3aa: CATAGTGGNTGELFF

v_gene: TRBV15
abundance: .
d_gene: .
j_gene: TRBJ1-3
CDR3nt: TGTGCCACCAGCAGAGGGGCCTCTGGAAACACCATATATTTT
CDR3aa: CATSRGASGNTIYF

v_gene: TRBV4-1
abundance: .
d_gene: TRBD1
j_gene: TRBJ2-7
CDR3nt: TGCGCCAGCAGCTTCATGACAGGGAGAGCATCCTACGAGCAGTACTTC
CDR3aa: CASSFMTGRASYEQYF

v_gene: TRBV7-9
abundance: .
d_gene: .
j_gene: TRBJ1-4
CDR3nt: TGTGCCAGCAGCCCAGGGATTGCAACTAATGAAAAACTGTTTTTT
CDR3aa: CASSPGIATNEKLFF

v_gene: TRBV6-6
abundance: .
d_gene: .
j_gene: TRBJ2-7
CDR3nt: TGTGCCAGCAGTTACTCGATCGGGACTTCCCCCTACGAGCAGTACTTC
CDR3aa: CASSYSIGTSPYEQYF

v_gene: TRBV25-1
abundance: .
d_gene: TRBD1
j_gene: TRBJ2-3
CDR3nt: TGTGCCAGCAGTGCCTCGGGACAGGGGAGTGGAGGCACAGATACGCAGTATTTT
CDR3aa: CASSASGQGSGGTDTQYF

v_gene: TRBV7-3
abundance: .
d_gene: .
j_gene: TRBJ2-2
CDR3nt: TGTGCCAGCCAGGAGGGGCCCACCGGGGAGCTGTTTTTT
CDR3aa: CASQEGPTGELFF

v_gene: TRBV6-5
abundance: .
d_gene: .
j_gene: TRBJ1-1
CDR3nt: TGTGCCAGCAGTTTCGCTAGCCGGTACACTGAAGCTTTCTTT
CDR3aa: CASSFASRYTEAFF

v_gene: TRBV6-5
abundance: .
d_gene: TRBD2
j_gene: TRBJ2-7
CDR3nt: TGTGCCAGCAGCCCGAGCGGGGGGCCCCCCTACGAGCAGTACTTC
CDR3aa: CASSPSGGPPYEQYF

v_gene: TRBV5-1
abundance: .
d_gene: .
j_gene: TRBJ2-6
CDR3nt: TGCGCCAGCAGCTTGGGGACAGCCTCTGGGGCCAACGTCCTGACTTTC
CDR3aa: CASSLGTASGANVLTF

v_gene: TRBV12-5
abundance: few
d_gene: .
j_gene: TRBJ1-1
CDR3nt: TGTGCTAGTAAGGAGGGCACTGAAGCTTTCTTT
CDR3aa: CASKEGTEAFF

v_gene: TRBV5-1
abundance: .
d_gene: TRBD2
j_gene: TRBJ2-2
CDR3nt: TGCGCCAGCAGCTTGAGTAGCGGGGACACCGGGGAGCTGTTTTTT
CDR3aa: CASSLSSGDTGELFF

v_gene: TRBV27
abundance: .
d_gene: TRBD2
j_gene: TRBJ2-3
CDR3nt: TGTGCCAGCAGTCGCGGGGGGCGGGATACGCAGTATTTT
CDR3aa: CASSRGGRDTQYF

v_gene: TRBV7-9
abundance: .
d_gene: .
j_gene: TRBJ1-3
CDR3nt: TGTGCCAGCAGCTCCACAACTAACTCTGGAAACACCATATATTTT
CDR3aa: CASSSTTNSGNTIYF

v_gene: TRBV4-2
abundance: .
d_gene: TRBD1
j_gene: TRBJ1-5
CDR3nt: TGTGCCAGCAGCCACCAACTGACAGGGGCTCAGCCCCAGCATTTT
CDR3aa: CASSHQLTGAQPQHF

v_gene: TRBV19
abundance: few
d_gene: TRBD1
j_gene: TRBJ1-2
CDR3nt: TGTGCCAGTAGTGTCCGGGACAGGCTATATGGCTACACCTTC
CDR3aa: CASSVRDRLYGYTF

v_gene: TRBV7-9
abundance: .
d_gene: TRBD1
j_gene: TRBJ1-5
CDR3nt: TGTGCCAGCAGCCTAACAGGGGGGCCCATGGCGCCCCAGCATTTT
CDR3aa: CASSLTGGPMAPQHF

v_gene: TRBV18
abundance: .
d_gene: TRBD2
j_gene: TRBJ2-1
CDR3nt: TGTGCCAGCTCACCAGGACTAGCGGGAAGCGATGAGCAGTTCTTC
CDR3aa: CASSPGLAGSDEQFF

v_gene: TRBV16
abundance: many
d_gene: TRBD1
j_gene: TRBJ1-3
CDR3nt: TGTGCCAGCAGCCGAAAGGGACAGACCTCTGGAAACACCATATATTTT
CDR3aa: CASSRKGQTSGNTIYF

v_gene: TRBV6-5
abundance: .
d_gene: .
j_gene: TRBJ2-3
CDR3nt: .
CDR3aa: CASSSSGTTRPENF

v_gene: TRBV7-2
abundance: .
d_gene: .
j_gene: TRBJ2-7
CDR3nt: TGTGCCAGCAGCCTCTTGGACGCACAGGGAAGCGAGCAGTACTTC
CDR3aa: CASSLLDAQGSEQYF

v_gene: TRBV18
abundance: .
d_gene: TRBD1
j_gene: TRBJ2-5
CDR3nt: TGTGCCAGCTCACCGGGACAGGGAGAGACCCAGTACTTC
CDR3aa: CASSPGQGETQYF

v_gene: TRBV6-2/TRBV6-3
abundance: .
d_gene: TRBD1
j_gene: TRBJ2-2
CDR3nt: TGTGCCAGCAGCGGACAGGGGCTTGCCACCGGGGAGCTGTTTTTT
CDR3aa: CASSGQGLATGELFF

v_gene: TRBV11-2
abundance: .
d_gene: .
j_gene: TRBJ2-7
CDR3nt: TGTGCCAGCAGCTTGCCGGGGTCTACTGGGGAGCAGTACTTC
CDR3aa: CASSLPGSTGEQYF

v_gene: TRBV9
abundance: .
d_gene: TRBD1
j_gene: TRBJ1-3
CDR3nt: TGTGCCAGCAGCGTAACAGGGGCATCTGGAAACACCATATATTTT
CDR3aa: CASSVTGASGNTIYF

v_gene: TRBV5-8
abundance: .
d_gene: TRBD2
j_gene: TRBJ2-1
CDR3nt: TGTGCCAGCAGCTTGCATCGGCGGGGGGCCCTATACAATGAGCAGTTCTTC
CDR3aa: CASSLHRRGALYNEQFF

v_gene: TRBV19
abundance: .
d_gene: TRBD1
j_gene: TRBJ1-2
CDR3nt: TGTGCCACTGCGACAGGGAGTAACTATGGCTACACCTTC
CDR3aa: CATATGSNYGYTF

v_gene: TRBV12-3/TRBV12-4
abundance: .
d_gene: .
j_gene: TRBJ1-1
CDR3nt: TGTGCCAGCAGTTTGGGACAGAACACTGAAGCTTTCTTT
CDR3aa: CASSLGQNTEAFF

v_gene: TRBV11-1
abundance: .
d_gene: TRBD2
j_gene: TRBJ2-7
CDR3nt: TGTGCCAGCAGCTTAGCAGCGGGGGGCTACGAGCAGTACTTC
CDR3aa: CASSLAAGGYEQYF

v_gene: TRBV5-4
abundance: .
d_gene: TRBD1
j_gene: TRBJ2-7
CDR3nt: TGTGCCAGCAGTCGGGCGGGACAGGGGCCCTACGAGCAGTACTTC
CDR3aa: CASSRAGQGPYEQYF

v_gene: TRBV4-3
abundance: few
d_gene: TRBD2
j_gene: TRBJ2-7
CDR3nt: TGCGCCAGCAGCCAAGTGGGGGCGGGAGGGCCTAAGAGCGAGCAGTACTTC
CDR3aa: CASSQVGAGGPKSEQYF

v_gene: TRBV4-3
abundance: .
d_gene: TRBD1
j_gene: TRBJ2-7
CDR3nt: TGCGCCAGCAGCCGCGCCCCGGGACAGGGTATGTACGAGCAGTACTTC
CDR3aa: CASSRAPGQGMYEQYF

v_gene: TRBV5-1
abundance: .
d_gene: .
j_gene: TRBJ2-2
CDR3nt: TGCGCCAGCAGCCCTCTTTTGAGTATGGTCTCGGACACCGGGGAGCTGTTTTTT
CDR3aa: CASSPLLSMVSDTGELFF

v_gene: TRBV6-5
abundance: .
d_gene: TRBD2
j_gene: TRBJ2-1
CDR3nt: TGTGCCAGCAGTTCTGGACTAGCTGTCTCCTACAATGAGCAGTTCTTC
CDR3aa: CASSSGLAVSYNEQFF

v_gene: TRBV7-2
abundance: .
d_gene: TRBD1
j_gene: TRBJ1-1
CDR3nt: TGTGCCAGCAGCTCCCGGGACAGGGGGCGCAACGATGAAGCTTTCTTT
CDR3aa: CASSSRDRGRNDEAFF

v_gene: TRBV9
abundance: .
d_gene: .
j_gene: TRBJ2-2
CDR3nt: TGTGCCAGCAGCGTAGTCAGGCCCGCCGGGGAGCTGTTTTTT
CDR3aa: CASSVVRPAGELFF

v_gene: TRBV14
abundance: .
d_gene: TRBD1
j_gene: TRBJ1-2
CDR3nt: TGTGCCAGCAGCCAAGGGGTAGGGGGCAACTATGGCTACACCTTC
CDR3aa: CASSQGVGGNYGYTF

v_gene: TRBV7-3
abundance: .
d_gene: .
j_gene: TRBJ2-1
CDR3nt: TGTGCCAGCAGCCAACCGGGGAATGAGCAGTTCTTC
CDR3aa: CASSQPGNEQFF

v_gene: TRBV3-1/TRBV3-2
abundance: .
d_gene: TRBD1
j_gene: TRBJ1-4
CDR3nt: TGTGCCAGCAGCCTAAGGGGGCAGGGAAGTGAAAAACTGTTTTTT
CDR3aa: CASSLRGQGSEKLFF

v_gene: TRBV10-2
abundance: .
d_gene: .
j_gene: TRBJ2-3
CDR3nt: TGCGCCAGCAGTGAGTGGCGGACTAGCACAGATACGCAGTATTTT
CDR3aa: CASSEWRTSTDTQYF

v_gene: TRBV20-1
abundance: once
d_gene: TRBD2
j_gene: TRBJ2-7
CDR3nt: TGCAGTGCTAGTTCCGGGCTAGCGGGGTTTAGGGAGCAGTACTTC
CDR3aa: CSASSGLAGFREQYF

v_gene: TRBV5-1
abundance: once
d_gene: .
j_gene: TRBJ2-1
CDR3nt: TGCGCCAGCAGGTGGGGCCCCGGCAGTGAGCAGTTCTTC
CDR3aa: CASRWGPGSEQFF

v_gene: TRBV19
abundance: .
d_gene: .
j_gene: TRBJ1-1
CDR3nt: TGTGCCAGTAGTATAATCCAGGGGTGGACTGAAGCTTTCTTT
CDR3aa: CASSIIQGWTEAFF